This TCR beta chain was captured by sequencing in a study of blood T cell repertoires in COVID-19. At the level of the study: Acute and convalescent COVID-19 samples came from the United States, Italy and Spain. PBMCs, B-cell-depleted T cells, or T cells provided the cDNA or gDNA that made up the material.

Original analysis: Amplifying reference gene primers gave estimates of nucleated cell counts. Libraries were prepared by immunoSEQ multiplex PCR; TCRdb keeps only in-frame clonotypes and omits some of them. V, J and clone size were drawn from that table, and D and trimming were deduced from the DNA. Here the sample spans about 280,000 clones, approximately 91% being singletons. The CDR3 runs 16 residues. This receptor was identified in a man younger than 35 with active or convalescent COVID-19. V usage is TRBV21-1 and J usage is TRBJ1-1. TRBV21-1 is a pseudogene segment. The specimen was peripheral blood. The CDR3 sequence is CASSKDVGGLNTEAFF. CDR3 sequence (DNA): TGTGCCAGCAGCAAAGACGTCGGAGGGTTGAACACTGAAGCTTTCTTT.